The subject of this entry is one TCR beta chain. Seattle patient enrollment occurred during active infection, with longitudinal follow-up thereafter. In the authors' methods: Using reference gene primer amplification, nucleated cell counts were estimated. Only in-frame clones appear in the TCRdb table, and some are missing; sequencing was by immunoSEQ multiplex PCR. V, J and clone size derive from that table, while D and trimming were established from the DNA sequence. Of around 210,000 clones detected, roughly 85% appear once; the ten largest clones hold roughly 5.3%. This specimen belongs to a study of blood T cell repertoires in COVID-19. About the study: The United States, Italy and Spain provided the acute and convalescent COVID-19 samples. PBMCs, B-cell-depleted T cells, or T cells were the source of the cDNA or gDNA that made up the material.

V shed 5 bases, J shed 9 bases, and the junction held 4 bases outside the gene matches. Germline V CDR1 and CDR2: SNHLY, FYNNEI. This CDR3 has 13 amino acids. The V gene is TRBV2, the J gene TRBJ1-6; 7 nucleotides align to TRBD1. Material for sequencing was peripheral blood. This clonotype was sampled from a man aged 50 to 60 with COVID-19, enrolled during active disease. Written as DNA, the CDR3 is TGTGCCAGCAGTTGGGGACAGCCTTCACCCCTCCACTTT. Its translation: CASSWGQPSPLHF.